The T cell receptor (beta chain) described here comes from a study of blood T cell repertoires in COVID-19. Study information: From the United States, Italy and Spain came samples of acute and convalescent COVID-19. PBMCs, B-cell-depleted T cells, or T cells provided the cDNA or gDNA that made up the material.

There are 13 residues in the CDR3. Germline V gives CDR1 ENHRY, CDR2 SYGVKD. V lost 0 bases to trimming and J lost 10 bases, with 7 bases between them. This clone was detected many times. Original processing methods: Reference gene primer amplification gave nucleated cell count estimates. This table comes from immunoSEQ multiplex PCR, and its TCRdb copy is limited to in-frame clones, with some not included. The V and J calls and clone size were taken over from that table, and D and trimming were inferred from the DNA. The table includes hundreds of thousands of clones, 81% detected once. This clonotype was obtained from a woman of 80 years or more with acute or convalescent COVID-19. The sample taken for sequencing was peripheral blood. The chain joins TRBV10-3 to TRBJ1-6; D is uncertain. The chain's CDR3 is CAISESLSSPLHF. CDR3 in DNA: TGTGCCATCAGTGAGTCATTGAGCTCACCCCTCCACTTT.